Detailed here is one T cell receptor beta chain. These data originate in a study of blood T cell repertoires in COVID-19. Under the authors' procedure: Using reference gene primer amplification, nucleated cell counts were estimated. Libraries were prepared by immunoSEQ multiplex PCR; TCRdb keeps only in-frame clonotypes and omits some of them. Clonal size and the V and J genes are those of that table, whereas D and trimming came from the DNA. The table lists 200,000 to 250,000 clones, 82% of them singletons. Those enrolled, adults aged roughly 18 to 89 years, came from about two dozen US areas. Participant-reported clinical history was the basis for cohort assignment. Germline V gene sequence: CDR1 MNHEY, CDR2 SMNVEV (reference sequence). V gave up 5 bases and J gave up 0 bases; unmatched junction bases: 0. The length of the CDR3 is 13 residues.

The source is a woman in her sixties or seventies who had recovered from COVID-19. The genes are TRBV27 and TRBJ2-7; 8 bases map to TRBD1. Specimen: PBMCs or T cells enriched from blood (not recorded which). In DNA form, the CDR3 reads TGTGCCAGCAGTGGGACAGGCTCCTACGAGCAGTACTTC. This gives the protein CASSGTGSYEQYF.